The source of this T cell receptor (beta chain) is a study of PD-1 blockade in classical Hodgkin lymphoma. Overall study: Patients were treated with nivolumab at 3 mg/kg, and this was given intravenously every 2 weeks.

Study-wide results and caveats: Reports described newly diagnosed patients as having lower baseline TCR diversity than healthy donors. Although disease activity or prior therapy may be involved, causes of the repertoire differences remain undefined. Anyone who began nivolumab under 1 year after ASCT was excluded.

After autologous stem cell transplantation all patients relapsed, and prior brentuximab vedotin exposure differed between cohorts. V dropped 0 bases and J dropped 0 bases, with 9 bases sitting between them. CDR3 length equals 15 residues. Germline V gives CDR1 SGHDN, CDR2 FVKESK. About this clone itself: Antigen specificity is unknown.

Measured with immunoSEQ multiplex PCR; TCRdb has only the in-frame clones, and not every one. The table lists 60,000 or so clones, roughly nine tenths of them singletons. The rearrangement uses TRBV14 and TRBJ2-7; D gene uncertain. This TCR was sampled from a human donor with classical Hodgkin lymphoma. The sequences come from peripheral blood mononuclear cells (PBMCs), collected at baseline. CDR3: CASSQDRFSSYEQYF. The CDR3 DNA is TGTGCCAGCAGCCAAGATAGGTTTAGCTCCTACGAGCAGTACTTC. Full variable domain (missing parts from reference TRBV14 and TRBJ2-7): EAGVTQFPSHSVIEKGQTVTLRCDPISGHDNLYWYRRVMGKEIKFLLHFVKESKQDESGMPNNRFLAERTGGTYSTLKVQPAELEDSGVYFCASSQDRFSSYEQYFGPGTRLTVT.